The present T cell receptor beta chain was sequenced within a study of type 1 regulatory T cells. On the study more broadly: T-allo10 is a Tr1-enriched, alloantigen-specific CD4 T cell product made in vitro.

The study, taken as a whole, reports: Type 1 regulatory T cells had a more restricted TCR repertoire than non-type 1 regulatory T cells.

This clonotype has at least ten counts. Its specificity is unknown. In TCRdb, the reads were re-called with MiXCR into one record per CDR3 protein. Of approximately 43,000 distinct CDR3 sequences listed, 9.5% to 15% are singletons. The clonotype comes from a human donor in good health. Sequenced input: cultured non-Tr1 T cells, either the whole culture or a sorted T cell fraction (not recorded which).

The CDR3 DNA follows: TGTGCCAGCTCCGGACAGTCCTACTACGAGCAGTACTTC. Its protein is CASSGQSYYEQYF. The chain combines TRBV18 with TRBJ2-7; TRBD1 is a possible D gene (6 bases). V was pared by 6 bases and J by 3 bases, with 12 bases between. The germline gives CDR1 KGHSH, CDR2 LQKENI. CDR3 length equals 13 residues.